These T cell receptor beta chains were read from a single sample in a study of blood T cell repertoires in COVID-19. Some clones are missing from TCRdb's copy, which holds only in-frame ones; the method was immunoSEQ multiplex PCR. Of roughly 25,000 clones listed, 70% to 90% are singletons. Sequencing was done on a sample of peripheral blood. Receptor source: an elderly woman with acute or convalescent COVID-19. Each CDR3 is given with its conserved first and last residue. Each record gives: CDR3 protein, CDR3 DNA, V gene, J gene, clone size, D gene. The D gene is left open where the match is weak. Not all rows give a size; the values are once, few, many and, for expanded clones, a class.

CDR3aa: CASSYSTGNQPQHF
CDR3nt: TGTGCCAGCAGTTACTCGACGGGAAATCAGCCCCAGCATTTT
v_gene: TRBV6-5
j_gene: TRBJ1-5
abundance: NA
d_gene: NA

CDR3aa: CASSRGGRETQYF
CDR3nt: TGTGCTAGCAGCAGGGGGGGCCGAGAGACCCAGTACTTC
v_gene: TRBV7-7
j_gene: TRBJ2-5
abundance: NA
d_gene: NA

CDR3aa: CASSPRRGVEFF
CDR3nt: TGCGCCAGCAGCCCCCGCCGGGGGGTGGAGTTCTTC
v_gene: TRBV4-1
j_gene: TRBJ2-1
abundance: NA
d_gene: TRBD2

CDR3aa: CASSTGYQPQHF
CDR3nt: TGTGCCAGCAGCACAGGGTATCAGCCCCAGCATTTT
v_gene: TRBV6-2/TRBV6-3
j_gene: TRBJ1-5
abundance: NA
d_gene: NA

CDR3aa: CASSPGQGGYKNIQYF
CDR3nt: TGCGCCAGCAGCCCCGGACAGGGCGGGTACAAAAACATTCAGTACTTC
v_gene: TRBV5-1
j_gene: TRBJ2-4
abundance: once
d_gene: TRBD1

CDR3aa: CASSLPGRGQPQHF
CDR3nt: TGTGCCAGCAGCTTACCCGGCAGGGGTCAGCCCCAGCATTTT
v_gene: TRBV11-2
j_gene: TRBJ1-5
abundance: NA
d_gene: NA

CDR3aa: CASSLRDRGVNTEAFF
CDR3nt: TGTGCCAGCAGTCTTCGGGACAGGGGGGTCAACACTGAAGCTTTCTTT
v_gene: TRBV6-2/TRBV6-3
j_gene: TRBJ1-1
abundance: NA
d_gene: TRBD1

CDR3aa: CAISESSGRADEQYF
CDR3nt: TGTGCCATCAGTGAGTCAAGCGGGAGGGCGGACGAGCAGTACTTC
v_gene: TRBV10-3
j_gene: TRBJ2-7
abundance: NA
d_gene: TRBD2

CDR3aa: CASSGFRTGWVEQYF
CDR3nt: TGTGCCAGCAGCGGTTTCAGGACAGGGTGGGTCGAGCAGTACTTC
v_gene: TRBV5-5
j_gene: TRBJ2-7
abundance: NA
d_gene: TRBD1

CDR3aa: CASSQGGPSDTQYF
CDR3nt: TGTGCCAGCAGCCAAGGCGGCCCCTCAGATACGCAGTATTTT
v_gene: TRBV3-1/TRBV3-2
j_gene: TRBJ2-3
abundance: NA
d_gene: NA

CDR3aa: CASRGLRERAEQYF
CDR3nt: TGTGCCAGCAGGGGACTCAGGGAAAGGGCCGAGCAGTACTTC
v_gene: TRBV2
j_gene: TRBJ2-7
abundance: NA
d_gene: NA

CDR3aa: CASSYSDREWSEQYF
CDR3nt: TGTGCCAGCAGTTACTCGGACAGGGAGTGGTCCGAGCAGTACTTC
v_gene: TRBV6-5
j_gene: TRBJ2-7
abundance: NA
d_gene: TRBD1

CDR3aa: CASSLGSTGQAPVNEQYF
CDR3nt: TGCGCCAGCAGCTTGGGCTCAACTGGACAGGCCCCGGTTAACGAGCAGTACTTC
v_gene: TRBV5-1
j_gene: TRBJ2-7
abundance: NA
d_gene: TRBD1

CDR3aa: CASRSSGNTIYF
CDR3nt: TGTGCCAGCAGGAGCTCTGGAAACACCATATATTTT
v_gene: TRBV25-1
j_gene: TRBJ1-3
abundance: NA
d_gene: NA

CDR3aa: CASCEVNEKLFF
CDR3nt: TGCGCCAGCTGCGAGGTTAATGAAAAACTGTTTTTT
v_gene: TRBV10-2
j_gene: TRBJ1-4
abundance: few
d_gene: NA

CDR3aa: CASSFLSGAYEQYF
CDR3nt: TGTGCCAGCAGTTTCTTGTCAGGGGCCTACGAGCAGTACTTC
v_gene: TRBV6-2/TRBV6-3
j_gene: TRBJ2-7
abundance: NA
d_gene: NA

CDR3aa: CASSLANFRSTDTQYF
CDR3nt: TGCGCCAGCAGCTTGGCCAATTTCAGAAGCACAGATACGCAGTATTTT
v_gene: TRBV5-1
j_gene: TRBJ2-3
abundance: once
d_gene: NA

CDR3aa: CASSPTREYYGYTF
CDR3nt: TGTGCCAGCTCACCCACCAGGGAATACTATGGCTACACCTTC
v_gene: TRBV18
j_gene: TRBJ1-2
abundance: NA
d_gene: NA

CDR3aa: CASSYFGGQETQYF
CDR3nt: TGTGCCAGCAGTTACTTCGGGGGCCAAGAGACCCAGTACTTC
v_gene: TRBV6-6
j_gene: TRBJ2-5
abundance: once
d_gene: NA

CDR3aa: CASASGGNSEKLFF
CDR3nt: TGTGCTAGCGCTTCGGGAGGTAATAGTGAAAAACTGTTTTTT
v_gene: TRBV12-5
j_gene: TRBJ1-4
abundance: NA
d_gene: NA

CDR3aa: CASRRTGDDYEQYF
CDR3nt: TGTGCCAGTAGGAGGACAGGGGACGACTACGAGCAGTACTTC
v_gene: TRBV19
j_gene: TRBJ2-7
abundance: NA
d_gene: TRBD1

CDR3aa: CASSPGYENTIYF
CDR3nt: TGTGCCAGCAGCCCGGGGTATGAAAACACCATATATTTT
v_gene: TRBV7-2
j_gene: TRBJ1-3
abundance: NA
d_gene: NA

CDR3aa: CASSRASTSGRRVTQYF
CDR3nt: TGTGCCAGCAGCCGTGCCTCGACTAGCGGGAGGAGGGTGACCCAGTACTTC
v_gene: TRBV3-1/TRBV3-2
j_gene: TRBJ2-5
abundance: NA
d_gene: TRBD2

CDR3aa: CASSQERSTGGYTF
CDR3nt: TGCGCCAGCAGCCAAGAACGATCGACCGGGGGCTACACCTTC
v_gene: TRBV4-3
j_gene: TRBJ1-2
abundance: NA
d_gene: NA

CDR3aa: CASSLNRLTGINQPQHF
CDR3nt: TGCGCCAGCAGTCTTAACCGCCTCACAGGCATCAATCAGCCCCAGCATTTT
v_gene: TRBV23-1
j_gene: TRBJ1-5
abundance: NA
d_gene: NA

CDR3aa: CASSFTSGSDEEQYF
CDR3nt: TGCGCCAGCAGCTTTACTAGCGGGAGTGATGAAGAGCAGTACTTC
v_gene: TRBV5-1
j_gene: TRBJ2-7
abundance: NA
d_gene: TRBD2

CDR3aa: CASSFRTSGMSPDTQYF
CDR3nt: TGCGCCAGCAGCTTCCGGACTAGCGGTATGAGCCCAGATACGCAGTATTTT
v_gene: TRBV5-1
j_gene: TRBJ2-3
abundance: NA
d_gene: TRBD2

CDR3aa: CASSSPGLAGTGELFF
CDR3nt: TGTGCCAGCAGCTCCCCGGGACTAGCGGGGACCGGGGAGCTGTTTTTT
v_gene: TRBV7-9
j_gene: TRBJ2-2
abundance: NA
d_gene: TRBD2

CDR3aa: CAISEKGLAEGFTDTQYF
CDR3nt: TGTGCCATCAGTGAGAAGGGACTAGCGGAGGGCTTCACAGATACGCAGTATTTT
v_gene: TRBV10-3
j_gene: TRBJ2-3
abundance: NA
d_gene: TRBD2

CDR3aa: CASSAGLGYEQYF
CDR3nt: TGTGCCAGCAGCGCAGGGCTCGGATACGAGCAGTACTTC
v_gene: TRBV11-3
j_gene: TRBJ2-7
abundance: once
d_gene: NA

CDR3aa: CASSPDPLTGKHTGELFF
CDR3nt: TGTGCCAGCAGTCCCGATCCCCTAACAGGGAAACACACCGGGGAGCTGTTTTTT
v_gene: TRBV2
j_gene: TRBJ2-2
abundance: NA
d_gene: NA

CDR3aa: CASRLGLAGVRLENEQFF
CDR3nt: TGTGCAAGTCGCTTAGGACTAGCGGGAGTAAGATTGGAGAATGAGCAGTTCTTC
v_gene: TRBV12-2
j_gene: TRBJ2-1
abundance: NA
d_gene: NA

CDR3aa: CASSVEASGYGEQFF
CDR3nt: TGTGCCAGCAGTGTAGAAGCTAGCGGTTACGGGGAGCAGTTCTTC
v_gene: TRBV2
j_gene: TRBJ2-1
abundance: NA
d_gene: TRBD2

CDR3aa: CASSSRQGGTDTQYF
CDR3nt: TGTGCCAGCAGCTCCAGACAGGGTGGGACAGATACGCAGTATTTT
v_gene: TRBV7-2
j_gene: TRBJ2-3
abundance: NA
d_gene: TRBD1

CDR3aa: CAWSSGTGFNGYTF
CDR3nt: TGTGCCTGGAGTTCCGGGACAGGGTTTAATGGCTACACCTTC
v_gene: TRBV30
j_gene: TRBJ1-2
abundance: NA
d_gene: TRBD1

CDR3aa: CASSHGPSGGAEEQFF
CDR3nt: TGTGCCAGCAGCCATGGGCCTAGCGGGGGGGCGGAGGAGCAGTTCTTC
v_gene: TRBV3-1/TRBV3-2
j_gene: TRBJ2-1
abundance: NA
d_gene: TRBD2

CDR3aa: CASSLTDSYEQYF
CDR3nt: TGTGCTAGCAGCTTGACAGATTCCTACGAGCAGTACTTC
v_gene: TRBV7-7
j_gene: TRBJ2-7
abundance: NA
d_gene: NA

CDR3aa: CASSLAGFSPLHF
CDR3nt: TGTGCCAGCAGCCTAGCAGGGTTTTCACCCCTCCACTTT
v_gene: TRBV9
j_gene: TRBJ1-6
abundance: NA
d_gene: NA

CDR3aa: CASRATANYGYTF
CDR3nt: TGTGCCAGCAGGGCGACAGCAAACTATGGCTACACCTTC
v_gene: TRBV6-5
j_gene: TRBJ1-2
abundance: NA
d_gene: NA

CDR3aa: CASSQTTGHSPLHF
CDR3nt: TGTGCCAGCAGCCAAACGACAGGGCATTCACCCCTCCACTTT
v_gene: TRBV5-5
j_gene: TRBJ1-6
abundance: NA
d_gene: TRBD1

CDR3aa: CASSEGDTDTQYF
CDR3nt: TGTGCCAGCAGCGAAGGGGACACAGATACGCAGTATTTT
v_gene: TRBV9
j_gene: TRBJ2-3
abundance: NA
d_gene: NA